This TCR beta chain was retrieved from a study of cytomegalovirus exposure and HLA in healthy donors. Vbeta (60) and Jbeta (13) primers were used in the PCR. Sequencing was performed with immunoSEQ multiplex PCR; in TCRdb, only in-frame clones are kept and a portion is missing. In the table there are roughly 120,000 clones, 79% of which are singletons. General study points: The classifier reportedly diagnosed cytomegalovirus status with high sensitivity and specificity.

This clone was counted a few times. Antigen specificity is unknown. CDR1 and CDR2 (germline): SGHTA, FQGNSA. The CDR3 is made up of 15 amino acids. With 1 base clipped from V and 9 bases from J, the junction kept 7 bases outside the gene matches. The TCR was taken from a man aged 25-45 years in good health and CMV-seropositive. The J gene is TRBJ2-1, the V gene TRBV7-2, with 9 bases that match TRBD2. The sample comprised PBMCs. The DNA of the CDR3 is TGTGCCAGCAGCTTAGACGGACTAGCGTTCTCTGAGCAGTTCTTC. As protein: CASSLDGLAFSEQFF.